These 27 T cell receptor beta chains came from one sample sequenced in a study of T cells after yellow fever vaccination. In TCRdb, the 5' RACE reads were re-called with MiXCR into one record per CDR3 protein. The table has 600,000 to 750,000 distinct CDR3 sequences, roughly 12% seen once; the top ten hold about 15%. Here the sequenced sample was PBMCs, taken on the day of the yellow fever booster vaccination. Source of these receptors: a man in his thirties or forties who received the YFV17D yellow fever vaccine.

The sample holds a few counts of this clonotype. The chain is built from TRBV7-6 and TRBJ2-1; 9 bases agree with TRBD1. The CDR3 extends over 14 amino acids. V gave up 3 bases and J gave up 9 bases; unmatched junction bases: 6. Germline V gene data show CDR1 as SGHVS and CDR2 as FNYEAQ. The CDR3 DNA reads TGTGCCAGCAGCTTCACAGGGGGCTTATCTGAGCAGTTCTTC. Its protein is CASSFTGGLSEQFF.

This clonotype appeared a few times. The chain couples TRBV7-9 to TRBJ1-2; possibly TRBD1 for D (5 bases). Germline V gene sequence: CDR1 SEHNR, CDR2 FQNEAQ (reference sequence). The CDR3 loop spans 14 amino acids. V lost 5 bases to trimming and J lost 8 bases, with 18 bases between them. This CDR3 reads CASSPPLAGQGYTF. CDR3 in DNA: TGTGCCAGCAGCCCCCCCTTGGCGGGGCAAGGCTACACCTTC.

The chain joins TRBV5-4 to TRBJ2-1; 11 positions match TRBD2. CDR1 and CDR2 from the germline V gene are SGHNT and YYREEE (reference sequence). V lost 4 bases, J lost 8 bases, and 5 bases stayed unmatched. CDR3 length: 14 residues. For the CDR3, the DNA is TGTGCCAGCAGCCACACTAGCGGGAGCGATGAGCAGTTCTTC. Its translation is CASSHTSGSDEQFF. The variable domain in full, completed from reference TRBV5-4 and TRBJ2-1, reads ETGVTQSPTHLIKTRGQQVTLRCSSQSGHNTVSWYQQALGQGPQFIFQYYREEENGRGNFPPRFSGLQFPNYSSELNVNALELDDSALYLCASSHTSGSDEQFFGPGTRLTVL.

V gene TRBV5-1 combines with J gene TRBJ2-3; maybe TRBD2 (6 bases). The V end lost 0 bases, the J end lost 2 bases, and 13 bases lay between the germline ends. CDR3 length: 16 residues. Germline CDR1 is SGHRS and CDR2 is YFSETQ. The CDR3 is CASSLGGAGPTDTQYF. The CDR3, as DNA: TGCGCCAGCAGCTTGGGTGGTGCGGGGCCCACAGATACGCAGTATTTT.

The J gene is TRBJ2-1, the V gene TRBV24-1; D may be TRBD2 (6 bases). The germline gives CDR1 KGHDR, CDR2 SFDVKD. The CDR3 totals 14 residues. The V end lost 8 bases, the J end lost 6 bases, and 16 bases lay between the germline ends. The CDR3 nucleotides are TGTGCCACCACCGACGGGACTTCGGGCAATGAGCAGTTCTTC. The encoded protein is CATTDGTSGNEQFF.

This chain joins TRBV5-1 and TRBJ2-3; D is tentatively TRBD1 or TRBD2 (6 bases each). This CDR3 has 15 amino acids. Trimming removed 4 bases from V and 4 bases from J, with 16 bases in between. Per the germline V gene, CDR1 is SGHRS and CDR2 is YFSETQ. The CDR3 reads CASSPGASTADTQYF. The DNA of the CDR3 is TGCGCCAGCAGCCCGGGGGCGAGCACGGCAGATACGCAGTATTTT.

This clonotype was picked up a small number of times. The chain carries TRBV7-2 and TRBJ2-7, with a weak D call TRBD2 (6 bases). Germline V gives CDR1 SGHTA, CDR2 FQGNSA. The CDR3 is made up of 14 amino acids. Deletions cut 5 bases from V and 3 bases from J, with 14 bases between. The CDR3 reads CASSPPLRGYEQYF. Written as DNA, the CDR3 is TGTGCCAGCAGCCCCCCGCTGCGGGGCTACGAGCAGTACTTC.

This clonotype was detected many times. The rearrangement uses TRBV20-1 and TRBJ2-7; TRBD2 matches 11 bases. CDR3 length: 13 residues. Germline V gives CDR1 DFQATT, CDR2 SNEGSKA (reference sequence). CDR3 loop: CRAGTSGTYEQYF. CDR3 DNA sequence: TGCAGAGCAGGGACTAGCGGTACCTACGAGCAGTACTTC.

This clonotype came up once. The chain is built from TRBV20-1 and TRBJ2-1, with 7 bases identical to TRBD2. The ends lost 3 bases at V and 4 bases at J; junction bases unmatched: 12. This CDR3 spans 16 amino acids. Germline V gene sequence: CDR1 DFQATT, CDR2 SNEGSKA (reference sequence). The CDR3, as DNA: TGCAGTGCTAGCGCCTCCGGGGGGAACTCTTACAATGAGCAGTTCTTC. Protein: CSASASGGNSYNEQFF.

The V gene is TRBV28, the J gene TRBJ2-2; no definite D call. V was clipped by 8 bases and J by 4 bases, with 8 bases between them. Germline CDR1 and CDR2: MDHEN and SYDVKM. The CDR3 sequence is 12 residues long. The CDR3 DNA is TGTGCCAGCCGGACGACCACCGGGGAGCTGTTTTTT. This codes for CASRTTTGELFF.

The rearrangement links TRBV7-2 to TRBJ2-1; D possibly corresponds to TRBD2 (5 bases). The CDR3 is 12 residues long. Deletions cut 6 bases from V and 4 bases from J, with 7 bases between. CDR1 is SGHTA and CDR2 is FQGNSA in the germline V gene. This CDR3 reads CASRRVYNEQFF. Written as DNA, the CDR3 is TGTGCCAGCAGGAGGGTTTACAATGAGCAGTTCTTC. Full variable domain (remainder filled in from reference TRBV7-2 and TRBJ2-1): GAGVSQSPSNKVTEKGKDVELRCDPISGHTALYWYRQSLGQGLEFLIYFQGNSAPDKSGLPSDRFSAERTGGSVSTLTIQRTQQEDSAVYLCASRRVYNEQFFGPGTRLTVL.

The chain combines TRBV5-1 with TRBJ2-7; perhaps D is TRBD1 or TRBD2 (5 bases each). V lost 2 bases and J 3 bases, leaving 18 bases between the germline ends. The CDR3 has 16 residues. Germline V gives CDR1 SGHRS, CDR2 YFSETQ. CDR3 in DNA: TGCGCCAGCAGCTTACTAGGGACCGAGGCGGGCTACGAGCAGTACTTC. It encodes CASSLLGTEAGYEQYF.

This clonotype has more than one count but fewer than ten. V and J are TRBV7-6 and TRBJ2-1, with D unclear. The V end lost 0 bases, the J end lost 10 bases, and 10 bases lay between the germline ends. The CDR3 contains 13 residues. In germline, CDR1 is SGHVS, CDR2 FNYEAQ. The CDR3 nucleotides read TGTGCCAGCAGCTTAGCGGTAGCAGGCGAGCAGTTCTTC. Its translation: CASSLAVAGEQFF.

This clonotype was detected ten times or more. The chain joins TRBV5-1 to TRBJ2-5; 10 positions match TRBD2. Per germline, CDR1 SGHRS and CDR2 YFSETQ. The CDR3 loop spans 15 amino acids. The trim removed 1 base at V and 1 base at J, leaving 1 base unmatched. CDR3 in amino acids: CASSLLAGAQETQYF. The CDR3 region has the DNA TGCGCCAGCAGCTTGCTAGCGGGGGCCCAAGAGACCCAGTACTTC.

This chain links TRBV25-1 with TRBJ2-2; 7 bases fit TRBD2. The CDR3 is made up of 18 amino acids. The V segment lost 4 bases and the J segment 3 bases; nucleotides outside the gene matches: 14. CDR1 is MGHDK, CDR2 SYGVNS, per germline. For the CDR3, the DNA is TGTGCCAGCAGTGGGGCGACAACCTCGGGACTATACACCGGGGAGCTGTTTTTT. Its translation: CASSGATTSGLYTGELFF.

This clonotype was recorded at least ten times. CDR3 sequence (DNA): TGCGCCAGCAGCCCGACTAGCTCCTACGAGCAGTACTTC. It encodes CASSPTSSYEQYF. The J gene is TRBJ2-7, the V gene TRBV5-1; D might be TRBD2 (6 bases). Trimming removed 4 bases from V and 0 bases from J, with 8 bases in between. Germline assignment: CDR1 SGHRS and CDR2 YFSETQ. CDR3 length equals 13 residues.

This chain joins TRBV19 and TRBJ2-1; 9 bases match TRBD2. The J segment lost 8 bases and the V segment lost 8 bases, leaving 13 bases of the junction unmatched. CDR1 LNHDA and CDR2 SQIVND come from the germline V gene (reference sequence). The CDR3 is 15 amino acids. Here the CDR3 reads CASAPGGRASHEQFF. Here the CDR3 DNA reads TGTGCCAGTGCCCCTGGCGGGAGGGCCTCCCATGAGCAGTTCTTC.

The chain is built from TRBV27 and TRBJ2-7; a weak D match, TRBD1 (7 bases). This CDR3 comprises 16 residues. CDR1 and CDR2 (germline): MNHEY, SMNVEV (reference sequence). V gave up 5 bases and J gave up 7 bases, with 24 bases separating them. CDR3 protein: CASSPNLAFPGGEQYF. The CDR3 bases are TGTGCCAGCAGTCCTAACCTAGCGTTCCCAGGGGGAGAGCAGTACTTC.

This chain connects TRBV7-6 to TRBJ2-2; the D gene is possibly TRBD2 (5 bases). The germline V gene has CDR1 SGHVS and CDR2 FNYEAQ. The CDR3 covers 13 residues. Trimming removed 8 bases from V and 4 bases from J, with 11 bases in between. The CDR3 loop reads CASDLSGTGELFF. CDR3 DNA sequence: TGTGCCAGCGATCTCAGCGGCACCGGGGAGCTGTTTTTT.

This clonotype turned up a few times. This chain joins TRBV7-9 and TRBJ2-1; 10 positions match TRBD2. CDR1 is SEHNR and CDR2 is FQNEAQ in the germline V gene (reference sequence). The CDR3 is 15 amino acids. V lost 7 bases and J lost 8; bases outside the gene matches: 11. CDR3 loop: CASNRGAGGPHEQFF. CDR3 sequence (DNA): TGTGCCAGCAACCGGGGAGCGGGAGGGCCCCATGAGCAGTTCTTC.

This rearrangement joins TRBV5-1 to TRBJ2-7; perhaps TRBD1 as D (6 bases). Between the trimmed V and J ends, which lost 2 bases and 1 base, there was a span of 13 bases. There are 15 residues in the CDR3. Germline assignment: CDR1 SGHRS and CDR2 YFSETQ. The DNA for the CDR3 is TGCGCCAGCAGCTTTGGATGGGACAAGTCCTACGAGCAGTACTTC. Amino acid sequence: CASSFGWDKSYEQYF.

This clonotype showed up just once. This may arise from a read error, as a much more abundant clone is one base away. CDR3 in amino acids: CASSLQNHGYTF. The CDR3 region has the DNA TGTGCCAGCAGCTTACAGAACCATGGCTACACCTTC. This sequence joins TRBV5-5 and TRBJ1-2; D ambiguous. Germline CDR1 reads SGHKS; CDR2 reads YYEKEE (reference sequence). The CDR3 has 12 residues. V dropped 2 bases and J dropped 6 bases, with 8 bases sitting between them. Full variable domain (outside the CDR3, taken from reference TRBV5-5 and TRBJ1-2): DAGVTQSPTHLIKTRGQQVTLRCSPISGHKSVSWYQQVLGQGPQFIFQYYEKEERGRGNFPDRFSARQFPNYSSELNVNALLLGDSALYLCASSLQNHGYTFGSGTRLTVV.

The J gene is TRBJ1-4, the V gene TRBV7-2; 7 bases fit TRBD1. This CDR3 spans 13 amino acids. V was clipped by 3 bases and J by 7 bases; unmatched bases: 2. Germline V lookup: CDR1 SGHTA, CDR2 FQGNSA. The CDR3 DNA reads TGTGCCAGCAGCTTCAGGGGGAGTGAAAAACTGTTTTTT. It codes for CASSFRGSEKLFF.

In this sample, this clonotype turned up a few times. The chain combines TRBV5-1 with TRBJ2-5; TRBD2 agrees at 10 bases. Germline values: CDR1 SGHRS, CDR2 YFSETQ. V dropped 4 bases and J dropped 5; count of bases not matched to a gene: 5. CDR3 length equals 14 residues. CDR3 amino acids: CASSAGLAVETQYF. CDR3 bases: TGCGCCAGCAGCGCCGGACTAGCGGTTGAGACCCAGTACTTC.

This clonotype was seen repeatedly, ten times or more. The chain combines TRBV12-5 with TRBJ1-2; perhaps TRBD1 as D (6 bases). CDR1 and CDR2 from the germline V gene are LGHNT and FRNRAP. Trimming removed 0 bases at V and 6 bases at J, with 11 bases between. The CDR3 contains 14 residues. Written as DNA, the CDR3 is TGTGCTAGTGGTTTGGTAGGCAGGGGTGATGGCTACACCTTC. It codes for CASGLVGRGDGYTF.

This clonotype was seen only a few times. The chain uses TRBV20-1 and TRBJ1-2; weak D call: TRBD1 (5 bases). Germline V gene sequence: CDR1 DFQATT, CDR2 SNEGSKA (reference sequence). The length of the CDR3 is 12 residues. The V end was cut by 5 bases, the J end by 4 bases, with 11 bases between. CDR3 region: CSAAGTFYGYTF. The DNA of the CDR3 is TGCAGTGCTGCAGGGACCTTCTATGGCTACACCTTC.

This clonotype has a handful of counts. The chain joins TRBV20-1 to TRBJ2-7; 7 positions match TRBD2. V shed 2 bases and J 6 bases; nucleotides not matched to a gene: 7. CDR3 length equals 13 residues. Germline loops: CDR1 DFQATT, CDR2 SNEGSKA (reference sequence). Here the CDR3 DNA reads TGCAGTGCTAGAAGCTCGGGGGGAGGCGAGCAGTACTTC. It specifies CSARSSGGGEQYF.